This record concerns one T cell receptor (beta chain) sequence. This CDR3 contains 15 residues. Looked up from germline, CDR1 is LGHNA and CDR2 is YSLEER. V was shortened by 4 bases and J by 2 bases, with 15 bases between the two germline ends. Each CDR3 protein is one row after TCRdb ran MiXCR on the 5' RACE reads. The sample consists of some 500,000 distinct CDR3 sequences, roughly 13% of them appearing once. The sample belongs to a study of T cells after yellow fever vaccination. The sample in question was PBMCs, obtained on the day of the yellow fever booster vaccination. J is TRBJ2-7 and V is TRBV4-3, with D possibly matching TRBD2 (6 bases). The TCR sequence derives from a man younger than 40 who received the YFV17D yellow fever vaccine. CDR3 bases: TGCGCCAGCAGCCGAAGCGGGTCTGGACCCTACGAGCAGTACTTC. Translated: CASSRSGSGPYEQYF.